This T cell receptor beta chain was obtained from a study of cytomegalovirus exposure and HLA in healthy donors. General study results and limits: A later analysis appeared to link common viral pathogens to several of the most significant clusters. The study recorded 150 to 200 TCR beta chains that were cytomegalovirus-associated. Apart from CMV serostatus, no immune exposure information was available. As confirmed in vitro, three CMV-associated chains were specific for CMV antigens.

The PCR had 60 Vbeta and 13 Jbeta primers. Measured with immunoSEQ multiplex PCR; TCRdb has only the in-frame clones, and not every one. The data contain about 190,000 clones, around 83% of them seen just once; the ten biggest clones take up roughly 0.8%. This CDR3 spans 16 amino acids. Losses at the gene ends were 7 bases for V and 2 bases for J; bases not matched to a gene: 14. The germline V gene encodes CDR1 SQVTM and CDR2 ANQGSEA. This clone showed up just a few times. The antigen remains undetermined. The sequenced sample was PBMCs. The chain carries TRBV29-1 and TRBJ2-5; TRBD1 matches 9 bases. The TCR originated in a woman aged 18-29 years in good health and CMV-seronegative. CDR3 coding DNA: TGCAGCGCCCGCAAATCCGGGACAGGGTATCAAGAGACCCAGTACTTC. This codes for CSARKSGTGYQETQYF.